This entry lists 2 T cell receptor beta chains sequenced from one sample in a study of identifying expanded T cells in peripheral blood. TCRdb's copy holds only in-frame clones and misses some; the assay was immunoSEQ multiplex PCR. Among tens of thousands of clones listed, roughly 84% were seen once. What was sequenced was blood. The receptors derive from a person between 18 and 75 years old in good health.

This clone has a single count. V is TRBV6-5 and J is TRBJ1-1, with 10 bases that match TRBD1. The CDR3 is 15 amino acids. V was clipped by 2 bases and J by 11 bases; unmatched bases: 11. Looked up from germline, CDR1 is MNHEY and CDR2 is SVGAGI. CDR3 region: CASSYAIDRGRYAFF. As DNA, the CDR3 is TGTGCCAGCAGTTACGCTATTGACAGGGGGCGCTACGCTTTCTTT.

This clone was picked up a small number of times. Here the CDR3 DNA reads TGCGCCAGCAGCTTGAACGGACAGGCTAATCAGCCCCAGCATTTT. Translated: CASSLNGQANQPQHF. The chain uses TRBV5-1 and TRBJ1-5; 7 bases align to TRBD1. The CDR3 covers 15 residues. V shed 1 base and J 4 bases; nucleotides not matched to a gene: 5. The V gene's germline CDR1 is SGHRS and CDR2 YFSETQ.